This T cell receptor beta chain was sequenced during a study of cytomegalovirus exposure and HLA in healthy donors. Study at large: When 398 donors were genotyped, roughly 78% of them were found to fall in the Caucasian-associated ancestry cluster.

J lost 3 bases, V lost 3 bases, and 8 bases had no gene match. Germline V lookup: CDR1 SEHNR, CDR2 FQNEAQ (reference sequence). This CDR3 is built from 16 residues. This PCR relied on a set of 60 Vbeta primers and 13 Jbeta primers. The protocol was immunoSEQ multiplex PCR, while the TCRdb copy is restricted to in-frame clones and leaves out a portion. The sample contains approximately 150,000 clones, 65% to 80% of which appear only once. Study-wide results and limits: Later work found that TCR association rates differed between HLA loci; DRB1 had the most and HLA-C the fewest.

This clone was seen just once. No antigen is known for it. V and J are TRBV7-9 and TRBJ2-1; TRBD1 matches at 7 bases. This TCR came from a man aged 40-55 years in good health and CMV-seronegative. Material: PBMCs. Here the CDR3 DNA reads TGTGCCAGCAGCTTGGTATTTGGGACAGTCTACAATGAGCAGTTCTTC. Translation gives CASSLVFGTVYNEQFF.